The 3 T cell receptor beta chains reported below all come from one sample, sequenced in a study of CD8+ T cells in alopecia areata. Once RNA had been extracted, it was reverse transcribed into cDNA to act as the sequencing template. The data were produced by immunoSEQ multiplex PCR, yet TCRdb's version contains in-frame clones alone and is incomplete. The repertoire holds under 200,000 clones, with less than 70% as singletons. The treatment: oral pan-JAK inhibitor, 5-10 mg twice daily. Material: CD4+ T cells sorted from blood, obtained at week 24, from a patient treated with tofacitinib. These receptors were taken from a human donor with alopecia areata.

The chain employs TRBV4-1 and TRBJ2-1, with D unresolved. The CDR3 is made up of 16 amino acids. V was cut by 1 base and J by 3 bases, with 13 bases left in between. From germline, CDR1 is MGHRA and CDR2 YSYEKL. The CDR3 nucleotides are TGCGCCAGCAGCCAAGGACCGAGCATCGGCTACAATGAGCAGTTCTTC. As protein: CASSQGPSIGYNEQFF.

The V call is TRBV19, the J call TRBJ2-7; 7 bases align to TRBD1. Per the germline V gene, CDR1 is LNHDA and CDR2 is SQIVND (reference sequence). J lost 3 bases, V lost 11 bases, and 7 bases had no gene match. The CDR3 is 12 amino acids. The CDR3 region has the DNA TGTGCCTCTATGGGACAGTTCTACGAGCAGTACTTC. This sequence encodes CASMGQFYEQYF. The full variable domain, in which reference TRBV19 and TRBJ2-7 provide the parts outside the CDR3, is DGGITQSPKYLFRKEGQNVTLSCEQNLNHDAMYWYRQDPGQGLRLIYYSQIVNDFQKGDIAEGYSVSREKKESFPLTVTSAQKNPTAFYLCASMGQFYEQYFGPGTRLTVT.

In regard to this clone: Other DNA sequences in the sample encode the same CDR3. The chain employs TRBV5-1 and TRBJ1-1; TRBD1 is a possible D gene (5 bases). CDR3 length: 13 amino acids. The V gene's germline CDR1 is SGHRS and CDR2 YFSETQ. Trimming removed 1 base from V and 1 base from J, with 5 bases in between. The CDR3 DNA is TGCGCCAGCAGCTTGCAGGGGAACACTGAAGCTTTCTTT. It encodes CASSLQGNTEAFF.